Listed below are T cell receptor beta chains from one sample, sequenced in a study of T cells after yellow fever vaccination. TCRdb recomputed calls from the 5' RACE reads with MiXCR, one row per CDR3 protein. The sample has about 220,000 distinct CDR3 sequences; 3.2% are singletons. Material: CD4+ T cells sorted from PBMCs, obtained 10 days after the yellow fever booster vaccination. Source of these receptors: a young man who received the YFV17D yellow fever vaccine. CDR3s include the opening cysteine and the closing phenylalanine or tryptophan. Each record gives: J gene, V gene, D gene, clone size, CDR3 length, CDR3 DNA, CDR3 protein. D genes are given only for firm matches. Size is stated for part of the rows, as once, few or many counts, or as a class when the clone is expanded.

j_gene: TRBJ1-6; v_gene: TRBV5-4; d_gene: -; abundance: few; len: 14; CDR3nt: TGTGCCAGCAGCTTCGGACAGACGGAATCACCCCTCCACTTT; CDR3aa: CASSFGQTESPLHF
j_gene: TRBJ2-7; v_gene: TRBV6-5; d_gene: TRBD1; abundance: few; len: 13; CDR3nt: TGTGCCAGTCGGACAGGGATCTCCTACGAGCAGTACTTC; CDR3aa: CASRTGISYEQYF
j_gene: TRBJ2-5; v_gene: TRBV24-1; d_gene: -; abundance: many; len: 13; CDR3nt: TGTGCCACCAGTCAGTTTACCCAAGAGACCCAGTACTTC; CDR3aa: CATSQFTQETQYF
j_gene: TRBJ1-6; v_gene: TRBV6-5; d_gene: TRBD1; abundance: -; len: 16; CDR3nt: TGTGCCAGCAGCCACAGGGGACAGGGACACAATTCACCCCTCCACTTT; CDR3aa: CASSHRGQGHNSPLHF
j_gene: TRBJ1-1; v_gene: TRBV5-1; d_gene: -; abundance: many; len: 11; CDR3nt: TGCGCCAGCAGCTCGGGGGATAGCGCTTTCTTT; CDR3aa: CASSSGDSAFF
j_gene: TRBJ2-5; v_gene: TRBV19; d_gene: -; abundance: many; len: 13; CDR3nt: TGTGCCAGTAGTATTGGTGGGATTGAGACCCAGTACTTC; CDR3aa: CASSIGGIETQYF
j_gene: TRBJ2-1; v_gene: TRBV5-1; d_gene: TRBD2; abundance: few; len: 15; CDR3nt: TGCGCCAGCAGCTTGGGAGGGGCGGGAGACAATGAGCAGTTCTTC; CDR3aa: CASSLGGAGDNEQFF
j_gene: TRBJ2-1; v_gene: TRBV4-2; d_gene: -; abundance: many; len: 16; CDR3nt: TGTGCCAGCAGCCAAAGGCGGGGCCGTAATTACAATGAGCAGTTCTTC; CDR3aa: CASSQRRGRNYNEQFF
j_gene: TRBJ2-7; v_gene: TRBV7-2; d_gene: TRBD2; abundance: many; len: 16; CDR3nt: TGTGCCAGCAGCTCCGATAGCGGGGGGTCGACCTACGAGCAGTACTTC; CDR3aa: CASSSDSGGSTYEQYF
j_gene: TRBJ2-7; v_gene: TRBV7-8; d_gene: -; abundance: many; len: 15; CDR3nt: TGTGCCAGCAGCTTAGCGCTGGCAGGCGCCTACGAGCAGTACTTC; CDR3aa: CASSLALAGAYEQYF
j_gene: TRBJ1-6; v_gene: TRBV28; d_gene: TRBD1; abundance: many; len: 15; CDR3nt: TGTGCCAGCAGTTTAGGGGACAGGGCTAATTCACCCCTCCACTTT; CDR3aa: CASSLGDRANSPLHF
j_gene: TRBJ2-1; v_gene: TRBV3-1; d_gene: TRBD2; abundance: -; len: 16; CDR3nt: TGTGCCAGCAGCCAAGGACTAGCGGGGGCATCCAATGAGCAGTTCTTC; CDR3aa: CASSQGLAGASNEQFF
j_gene: TRBJ1-2; v_gene: TRBV20-1; d_gene: TRBD1; abundance: many; len: 18; CDR3nt: TGCAGTGCTAGACCTTCTTTGGGGGACAGGGGGCATAACTATGGCTACACCTTC; CDR3aa: CSARPSLGDRGHNYGYTF
j_gene: TRBJ1-5; v_gene: TRBV19; d_gene: -; abundance: -; len: 11; CDR3nt: TGTGCCAGTAAGGCGGGGGGGGCCCTGCATTTT; CDR3aa: CASKAGGALHF
j_gene: TRBJ2-7; v_gene: TRBV7-2; d_gene: -; abundance: many; len: 14; CDR3nt: TGTGCCAGCAGCTTAGTGTCGGAGAATTACGAGCAGTACTTC; CDR3aa: CASSLVSENYEQYF
j_gene: TRBJ2-2; v_gene: TRBV5-1; d_gene: -; abundance: many; len: 13; CDR3nt: TGCGCCAGCAGCATTCTAGCGCCCGGGGAGCTGTTTTTT; CDR3aa: CASSILAPGELFF
j_gene: TRBJ2-3; v_gene: TRBV9; d_gene: -; abundance: -; len: 14; CDR3nt: TGTGCCAGCAGCGTAGGGGGCCATCCAGATACGCAGTATTTT; CDR3aa: CASSVGGHPDTQYF
j_gene: TRBJ2-2; v_gene: TRBV6-2/TRBV6-3; d_gene: TRBD1; abundance: many; len: 14; CDR3nt: TGTGCCAGCAACCGGGACAGGAACACCGGGGAGCTGTTTTTT; CDR3aa: CASNRDRNTGELFF
j_gene: TRBJ2-1; v_gene: TRBV4-3; d_gene: -; abundance: -; len: 14; CDR3nt: TGCGCCAGCAGCCAGAGGGCCGTAGGCGATGAGCAGTTCTTC; CDR3aa: CASSQRAVGDEQFF
j_gene: TRBJ1-5; v_gene: TRBV28; d_gene: TRBD1; abundance: few; len: 12; CDR3nt: TGTGCCAGCAGTTTCGATAACAGGGGTCAGCATTTT; CDR3aa: CASSFDNRGQHF
j_gene: TRBJ2-7; v_gene: TRBV25-1; d_gene: -; abundance: many; len: 14; CDR3nt: TGTGCCAGCAGTGAAACGGGGAGCTCCTACGAGCAGTACTTC; CDR3aa: CASSETGSSYEQYF
j_gene: TRBJ2-5; v_gene: TRBV28; d_gene: -; abundance: -; len: 14; CDR3nt: TGTGCCAGCCACCCTGGGGGTGGGGAAGAGACCCAGTACTTC; CDR3aa: CASHPGGGEETQYF
j_gene: TRBJ2-1; v_gene: TRBV24-1; d_gene: -; abundance: few; len: 16; CDR3nt: TGTGCCACCAGTGACCCCAGTGGGGGTCTCCACAATGAGCAGTTCTTC; CDR3aa: CATSDPSGGLHNEQFF
j_gene: TRBJ1-6; v_gene: TRBV6-5; d_gene: TRBD1; abundance: -; len: 13; CDR3nt: TGTGCCAGCAGAGACAGGGTAAATTCACCCCTCCACTTT; CDR3aa: CASRDRVNSPLHF
j_gene: TRBJ2-1; v_gene: TRBV18; d_gene: -; abundance: few; len: 14; CDR3nt: TGTGCCAGCTCACCATCTGGCCACTCCGATGAGCAGTTCTTC; CDR3aa: CASSPSGHSDEQFF
j_gene: TRBJ1-1; v_gene: TRBV18; d_gene: TRBD1; abundance: -; len: 15; CDR3nt: TGTGCCAGCTCACAGGGACAGGGGATGAACACTGAAGCTTTCTTT; CDR3aa: CASSQGQGMNTEAFF
j_gene: TRBJ1-3; v_gene: TRBV4-2; d_gene: -; abundance: -; len: 16; CDR3nt: TGTGCCAGCAGCCAAGAATACGGGATCTCTGGAAACACCATATATTTT; CDR3aa: CASSQEYGISGNTIYF
j_gene: TRBJ2-1; v_gene: TRBV9; d_gene: -; abundance: few; len: 14; CDR3nt: TGTGCCAGCAGTTACCAGGTCGGGTTGGATGAGCAGTTCTTC; CDR3aa: CASSYQVGLDEQFF
j_gene: TRBJ2-2; v_gene: TRBV7-6; d_gene: -; abundance: -; len: 14; CDR3nt: TGTGCCAGCAGCTTAATGGGGAGCACCGGGGAGCTGTTTTTT; CDR3aa: CASSLMGSTGELFF
j_gene: TRBJ1-5; v_gene: TRBV10-1; d_gene: -; abundance: many; len: 19; CDR3nt: TGCGCCAGATATTCTCAATGTGGGATCCGGGCAAATAGCAATCAGCCCCAGCATTTT; CDR3aa: CARYSQCGIRANSNQPQHF
j_gene: TRBJ2-1; v_gene: TRBV6-6; d_gene: TRBD2; abundance: few; len: 15; CDR3nt: TGTGCCATCAGAGCCGGGACTAGGGGGGTCTATGAGCAGTTCTTC; CDR3aa: CAIRAGTRGVYEQFF
j_gene: TRBJ2-1; v_gene: TRBV29-1; d_gene: TRBD2; abundance: many; len: 15; CDR3nt: TGCAGCGTTGAACCGCGGTCGGGGGGAGACAATGAGCAGTTCTTC; CDR3aa: CSVEPRSGGDNEQFF
j_gene: TRBJ2-3; v_gene: TRBV6-4; d_gene: TRBD2; abundance: -; len: 16; CDR3nt: TGTGCCAGCAGTCCTACCGGGACTAGCGGGGATACTACGCAGTATTTT; CDR3aa: CASSPTGTSGDTTQYF
j_gene: TRBJ2-4; v_gene: TRBV16; d_gene: -; abundance: many; len: 15; CDR3nt: TGTGCCAGCAGCCAAGTCGGTGATTCCAAAAACATTCAGTACTTC; CDR3aa: CASSQVGDSKNIQYF
j_gene: TRBJ1-6; v_gene: TRBV6-6; d_gene: TRBD1; abundance: -; len: 14; CDR3nt: TGTGCCAGCAGTCTAAGGACAGGGACCTCACCCCTCCACTTT; CDR3aa: CASSLRTGTSPLHF
j_gene: TRBJ2-2; v_gene: TRBV18; d_gene: TRBD2; abundance: -; len: 16; CDR3nt: TGTGCCAGCCGCACTAGCGGGGGAAGGAACACCGGGGAGCTGTTTTTT; CDR3aa: CASRTSGGRNTGELFF
j_gene: TRBJ1-2; v_gene: TRBV5-1; d_gene: TRBD1; abundance: few; len: 12; CDR3nt: TGCGCCAGCAGCTATGGACAGGGAGGCTACACCTTC; CDR3aa: CASSYGQGGYTF
j_gene: TRBJ2-3; v_gene: TRBV3-1; d_gene: -; abundance: many; len: 15; CDR3nt: TGTGCCAGCAGCCATCAGGTTAGAAGCACAGATACGCAGTATTTT; CDR3aa: CASSHQVRSTDTQYF
j_gene: TRBJ2-3; v_gene: TRBV9; d_gene: -; abundance: -; len: 15; CDR3nt: TGTGCCAGCAGCGGGGGGGGCTTCAGCACAGATACGCAGTATTTT; CDR3aa: CASSGGGFSTDTQYF
j_gene: TRBJ1-5; v_gene: TRBV18; d_gene: -; abundance: many; len: 16; CDR3nt: TGTGCCAGCTCACCCCCGCGCAGGGATAGCAATCAGCCCCAGCATTTT; CDR3aa: CASSPPRRDSNQPQHF
j_gene: TRBJ2-5; v_gene: TRBV5-1; d_gene: -; abundance: many; len: 14; CDR3nt: TGTGCCAGCAGCTTAGGGACAACCCAAGAGACCCAGTACTTC; CDR3aa: CASSLGTTQETQYF